One sample yielded the 28 T cell receptor beta chains listed below, sequenced in a study of T cells in pancreatic ductal adenocarcinoma. No neoadjuvant therapy was given to the selected pancreatic ductal adenocarcinoma patients before their surgery. The protocol was immunoSEQ multiplex PCR, while the TCRdb copy is restricted to in-frame clones and leaves out a portion. Among roughly 100,000 clones listed, around 96% were seen once. The source material was PBMCs. The receptors shown here come from a human donor with pancreatic ductal adenocarcinoma.

This chain links TRBV9 with TRBJ1-5; 7 bases match TRBD1. J gave up 6 bases and V 5 bases, and 11 bases lay outside the gene matches. Germline CDR1 SGDLS, CDR2 YYNGEE. This CDR3 region has 15 residues. The CDR3 DNA reads as TGTGCCAGCAGTGGTACAGGGGATCGAGCTCAGCCCCAGCATTTT. Its translation: CASSGTGDRAQPQHF.

This clone was found once. This sequence joins TRBV18 and TRBJ1-1; weak D call: TRBD1 (6 bases). This CDR3 region has 13 residues. Germline V gene data show CDR1 as KGHSH and CDR2 as LQKENI. Trimming cost V 6 bases and J 1 base, with 9 bases left between them. Here the CDR3 reads CASSTGPNTEAFF. The CDR3 nucleotides are TGTGCCAGCTCGACAGGCCCGAACACTGAAGCTTTCTTT.

This clone was seen once. The gene calls are TRBV20-1 and TRBJ2-3; possible D gene TRBD1, 6 bases. The V end was cut by 3 bases, the J end by 8 bases, with 9 bases between. Germline V CDR1 and CDR2: DFQATT, SNEGSKA (reference sequence). This CDR3 spans 11 amino acids. CDR3 DNA: TGCAGTGCTAGTGTCAGGGGTACGCAGTATTTT. It is translated as CSASVRGTQYF.

This chain links TRBV30 with TRBJ2-7, with D perhaps matching TRBD1 (6 bases). V lost 2 bases, J lost 3 bases, and 11 bases lay in between. In germline, CDR1 is GTSNPN, CDR2 SVGIG (reference sequence). The CDR3 has 13 amino acids. In nucleotides, the CDR3 is TGTGCCTGGAGTTTCGGACAGAGCTACGAGCAGTACTTC. Translating gives CAWSFGQSYEQYF.

This chain uses TRBV18 with TRBJ2-1; TRBD2 matches 9 bases. Trimming took 3 bases from V and 5 from J; bases not matched to a gene: 5. The germline gives CDR1 KGHSH, CDR2 LQKENI. The CDR3 contains 15 residues. CDR3 protein: CASSPLAGSDNEQFF. The DNA of the CDR3 is TGTGCCAGCTCACCTCTAGCGGGATCTGACAATGAGCAGTTCTTC.

The chain employs TRBV7-8 and TRBJ2-2, with a weak D call TRBD2 (7 bases). The germline gives CDR1 SGHVS, CDR2 FQNEAQ. The CDR3 is made up of 15 amino acids. V was trimmed by 3 bases and J by 4 bases, leaving 12 bases between them. DNA for the CDR3: TGTGCCAGCAGCTTCAGGGGAGGGAGCACCGGGGAGCTGTTTTTT. Protein sequence: CASSFRGGSTGELFF.

V usage is TRBV7-2 and J usage is TRBJ1-1; possible D gene TRBD1, 5 bases. Trimming stripped 5 bases from V and 1 base from J, with 8 bases between. CDR3 length: 13 amino acids. Germline assignment: CDR1 SGHTA and CDR2 FQGNSA. The CDR3 DNA sequence: TGTGCCAGCAGCCTTGGACAGAACACTGAAGCTTTCTTT. This translates into CASSLGQNTEAFF.

The rearrangement links TRBV7-3 to TRBJ2-3; 7 positions agree with TRBD2. V gave up 4 bases and J gave up 2 bases; unmatched junction bases: 3. Germline V gene data show CDR1 as SGHTA and CDR2 as FQGTGA. This CDR3 is 14 amino acids long. Here the CDR3 reads CASSSSGNTDTQYF. The CDR3 nucleotides read TGTGCCAGCAGCTCCAGCGGGAACACAGATACGCAGTATTTT.

This sequence joins TRBV10-3 and TRBJ2-6; 12 bases align to TRBD1. Germline V gives CDR1 ENHRY, CDR2 SYGVKD. The V segment lost 8 bases and the J segment 0 bases; nucleotides outside the gene matches: 2. The CDR3 is made up of 16 amino acids. The CDR3 nucleotides are TGTGCCATCGGGACAGGGGGCTCCTCTGGGGCCAACGTCCTGACTTTC. The encoded protein is CAIGTGGSSGANVLTF.

The J gene is TRBJ2-1, the V gene TRBV11-2; a possible D gene is TRBD2 (6 bases). Germline CDR1 SGHAT, CDR2 FQNNGV. This CDR3 is built from 16 residues. V lost 7 bases to trimming and J lost 4 bases, with 20 bases between them. The CDR3 DNA sequence: TGTGCCAGCATCAAGAACGGGGCGGCGGGGTACAATGAGCAGTTCTTC. Encoded protein: CASIKNGAAGYNEQFF.

The rearrangement joins TRBV4-1 to TRBJ2-3; 12 bases agree with TRBD2. The V gene's germline CDR1 is MGHRA and CDR2 YSYEKL. The CDR3 covers 18 residues. The V segment lost 2 bases and the J segment 1 base; nucleotides outside the gene matches: 7. The CDR3 spells CASSQPTLAGGRTDTQYF. For the CDR3, the DNA is TGCGCCAGCAGCCAACCTACACTAGCGGGAGGCCGCACAGATACGCAGTATTTT.

J is TRBJ1-1 and V is TRBV7-2, with D tentatively TRBD1 (5 bases). Germline V CDR1 and CDR2: SGHTA, FQGNSA. The CDR3 length is 14 residues. The V gene lost 1 base and the J gene lost 1 base, with 7 bases spanning the gap. CDR3 bases: TGTGCCAGCAGCTTAGAGGGGTCGAACACTGAAGCTTTCTTT. This sequence encodes CASSLEGSNTEAFF.

J is TRBJ1-2 and V is TRBV11-2; 8 positions agree with TRBD1. The CDR3 is 14 residues long. The ends lost 10 bases at V and 8 bases at J; junction bases unmatched: 15. Germline loops: CDR1 SGHAT, CDR2 FQNNGV. The CDR3 is CANKTPGGKGGYTF. The DNA of the CDR3 is TGTGCCAACAAAACGCCAGGGGGCAAGGGGGGCTACACCTTC.

The chain employs TRBV10-3 and TRBJ2-3; 13 bases match TRBD2. Losses at the gene ends were 5 bases for V and 5 bases for J; bases not matched to a gene: 1. Germline CDR1 ENHRY, CDR2 SYGVKD. The CDR3 covers 14 residues. The CDR3 spells CAISRTSGRDTQYF. CDR3 coding DNA: TGTGCCATCAGTAGGACTAGCGGGAGAGATACGCAGTATTTT.

The gene calls are TRBV7-9 and TRBJ2-1; 12 bases align to TRBD2. The CDR3 extends over 15 amino acids. J gave up 6 bases and V 3 bases, and 3 bases lay outside the gene matches. Germline CDR1 and CDR2: SEHNR and FQNEAQ (reference sequence). The CDR3 nucleotides read TGTGCCAGCAGCTTTGGGACTAGCGGGCTCAATGAGCAGTTCTTC. Translating it yields CASSFGTSGLNEQFF.

This clone was seen just once. J is TRBJ2-5 and V is TRBV5-4; D unresolved. Germline CDR1 is SGHNT and CDR2 is YYREEE (reference sequence). Trimming took off 2 bases at V and 4 bases at J, with 9 bases between the two ends. The CDR3 is 13 amino acids. CDR3 in amino acids: CASSLLTTETQYF. The CDR3 nucleotides are TGTGCCAGCAGCTTACTGACAACAGAGACCCAGTACTTC.

V and J are TRBV5-6 and TRBJ2-3; 7 bases are shared with TRBD2. Germline assignment: CDR1 SGHDT and CDR2 YYEEEE. V shed 1 base, J shed 1 base, and the junction held 3 bases outside the gene matches. The CDR3 extends over 15 amino acids. The CDR3 sequence: CASSLTLAGTDTQYF. CDR3 bases: TGTGCCAGCAGCTTGACCCTAGCGGGCACAGATACGCAGTATTTT. The full variable domain, with the rest looked up from reference TRBV5-6 and TRBJ2-3, is DAGVTQSPTHLIKTRGQQVTLRCSPKSGHDTVSWYQQALGQGPQFIFQYYEEEERQRGNFPDRFSGHQFPNYSSELNVNALLLGDSALYLCASSLTLAGTDTQYFGPGTRLTVL.

CDR3 protein: CASSFGLAGALSYEQYF. The CDR3 DNA sequence: TGTGCCAGCAGCTTCGGGCTAGCGGGAGCTCTTTCCTACGAGCAGTACTTC. This sequence joins TRBV11-2 and TRBJ2-7; 10 bases are shared with TRBD2. V lost 3 bases to trimming and J lost 1 base; unmatched junction nucleotides: 9. The germline V gene has CDR1 SGHAT and CDR2 FQNNGV. There are 17 residues in the CDR3.

The chain carries TRBV10-3 and TRBJ2-1, with 13 positions matching TRBD2. The J segment lost 9 bases and the V segment lost 7 bases, leaving 9 bases of the junction unmatched. Per germline, CDR1 ENHRY and CDR2 SYGVKD. The CDR3 spans 15 residues. The CDR3 sequence is CAITALAGGELEQFF. For the CDR3, the DNA is TGTGCCATCACCGCACTAGCGGGAGGGGAACTTGAGCAGTTCTTC.

This rearrangement joins TRBV7-8 to TRBJ2-7; TRBD2 agrees at 7 bases. Trimming cost V 1 base and J 4 bases; bases outside gene matches: 10. The V gene's germline CDR1 is SGHVS and CDR2 FQNEAQ. The length of the CDR3 is 16 residues. CDR3 sequence reads: CASSLDPRLAGYEQYF. CDR3 bases: TGTGCCAGCAGCTTAGATCCCCGACTAGCTGGGTACGAGCAGTACTTC.

Here the CDR3 reads CASSKGQGPQETQYF. The CDR3 bases are TGTGCCAGCAGTAAGGGACAGGGACCTCAAGAGACCCAGTACTTC. The J gene is TRBJ2-5, the V gene TRBV6-6; TRBD1 matches at 9 bases. V lost 5 bases and J lost 2; bases outside the gene matches: 6. The germline V gene encodes CDR1 MNHNY and CDR2 SVGAGI (reference sequence). The CDR3 has 15 residues.

Worth noting for this clone: One junction end disagrees with the germline gene, perhaps due to a read error. CDR3 in DNA: TGTGCCAGCAACTTAGCCTCAGGGTCCGAGCAGTACTTC. It is translated as CASNLASGSEQYF. The gene calls are TRBV7-9 and TRBJ2-7; tentatively, D is TRBD1 (5 bases). This CDR3 spans 13 amino acids. Germline V CDR1 and CDR2: SEHNR, FQNEAQ (reference sequence).

This clone was recorded only once. V is TRBV5-6 and J is TRBJ2-7, with 10 bases identical to TRBD1. This CDR3 is 14 amino acids long. Trimming at V came to 3 bases and at J to 2 bases, leaving 2 bases not matched to a gene. Per germline, CDR1 SGHDT and CDR2 YYEEEE. CDR3 residues: CASSSGQGAYEQYF. CDR3 nucleotide sequence: TGTGCCAGCAGCTCAGGACAGGGGGCCTACGAGCAGTACTTC.

The J gene is TRBJ2-6, the V gene TRBV7-9, with unresolved D. The length of the CDR3 is 14 residues. Trimming took 4 bases from V and 2 from J, leaving 6 bases between them. In germline, CDR1 is SEHNR, CDR2 FQNEAQ (reference sequence). The CDR3 loop is CASSSQTGANVLTF. For the CDR3, the DNA is TGTGCCAGCAGCTCCCAAACTGGGGCCAACGTCCTGACTTTC.

This clone was detected once. This chain connects TRBV5-1 to TRBJ2-5, with 11 bases that match TRBD1. The CDR3 sequence is 17 residues long. Losses at the gene ends were 0 bases for V and 6 bases for J; bases not matched to a gene: 10. Germline values: CDR1 SGHRS, CDR2 YFSETQ. CDR3 sequence: CASSLALLRDRGKTQYF. DNA for the CDR3: TGCGCCAGCAGCTTGGCCCTCCTTCGGGACAGGGGGAAGACCCAGTACTTC.

The rearrangement joins TRBV5-6 to TRBJ1-5, with D unclear. This CDR3 has 14 residues. The V and J ends lost 3 bases and 10 bases respectively, with 17 bases between them. CDR1 and CDR2 from the germline V gene are SGHDT and YYEEEE. The CDR3 bases are TGTGCCAGCAGCTCCTACAGTGGGCATGGACCCCAGCATTTT. It yields the protein CASSSYSGHGPQHF.

The chain combines TRBV4-2 with TRBJ1-1; D unresolved. Germline assignment: CDR1 LGHNA and CDR2 YNFKEQ. The ends were cut back, 0 bases at V and 5 bases at J, with 13 bases in the middle. The CDR3 is made up of 15 amino acids. The CDR3 bases are TGTGCCAGCAGCCAAGACGCCCCGGGAGGGACTGAAGCTTTCTTT. Translated: CASSQDAPGGTEAFF.

This chain connects TRBV4-1 to TRBJ1-5; D is ambiguous. The V gene's germline CDR1 is MGHRA and CDR2 YSYEKL. The CDR3 sequence is 16 residues long. V lost 1 base and J lost 4, with 14 bases in between. The CDR3 nucleotides read TGCGCCAGCAGCCAAGGCGCCTCAGGTCCGAATCAGCCCCAGCATTTT. The encoded protein is CASSQGASGPNQPQHF.